The 21 T cell receptor beta chains given below trace back to one sample, sequenced in a study of T cells in women clearing cervical HPV infection. Clones were read by immunoSEQ multiplex PCR, and TCRdb kept only the in-frame ones, dropping some. The sample totals tens of thousands of clones. The sequenced material came from blood buffy coat. The receptors were gathered from a woman aged 18 to 75 with a cervical HPV16 infection that either progressed to CIN3+ or cleared (not recorded which).

Comment on this clone: The CDR3 is cut off 3 residues early in the read; its end comes from the germline J gene. J is TRBJ2-2 and V is TRBV29-1; TRBD1 might be the D (5 bases). This CDR3 contains 12 residues. The germline V gene encodes CDR1 SQVTM and CDR2 ANQGSEA. Trimming left V 6 bases short and J 7 bases short, with 12 bases between. The CDR3 sequence is CSVIQGGGELFF. The sequenced CDR3 bases are TGCAGCGTCATCCAGGGTGGCGGGGAG.

With respect to this clone: The missing CDR3 end, 3 residues past where the read stops, is filled in from the germline J gene. The chain is built from TRBV19 and TRBJ1-2, with 7 bases fitting TRBD1. The germline V gene encodes CDR1 LNHDA and CDR2 SQIVND (reference sequence). This CDR3 spans 15 amino acids. V lost 5 bases to trimming and J lost 3 bases; unmatched junction nucleotides: 9. The CDR3 sequence: CASSSTRGAYYGYTF. CDR3 DNA (partial): TGTGCCAGTAGTTCCACCAGGGGGGCTTACTATGGC.

Details on this clone: The read ends 3 residues early relative to the CDR3; the germline J gene fills the gap. V usage is TRBV20-1 and J usage is TRBJ1-1; D might be TRBD1 (6 bases). The CDR3 loop spans 14 amino acids. Germline values: CDR1 DFQATT, CDR2 SNEGSKA (reference sequence). The CDR3 region is CSASLDLPGESAFF. CDR3 bases read: TGCAGTGCTAGCCTTGATTTGCCAGGGGAGTCA.

The sequenced part of the CDR3 DNA is TGCAGTGCTAGAGATTATTTGGCGGGATTGAACACTGAA. This gives the protein CSARDYLAGLNTE. The whole CDR3 protein reads CSARDYLAGLNTEAFF. The chain has TRBV20-1 and TRBJ1-1; D gene ambiguous. Sequencing ends 3 residues short of the CDR3 end; the germline J gene provides the rest. The CDR3 totals 16 residues. From germline, CDR1 is DFQATT and CDR2 SNEGSKA (reference sequence). V lost 0 bases to trimming and J lost 0 bases, with 14 bases between them.

Note on this clone: The CDR3 goes on 3 residues after the read ends, and that part is filled in from the germline J gene. The J gene is TRBJ2-3, the V gene TRBV20-1; 15 positions match TRBD2. CDR3 size: 15 residues. V was clipped by 3 bases and J by 3 bases; unmatched bases: 1. The germline CDR1 and CDR2 sequences are DFQATT and SNEGSKA (reference sequence). This CDR3 is CSASGTSGGTDTQYF. The CDR3 bases that were read are TGCAGTGCTAGCGGGACTAGCGGGGGGACAGATACG.

With respect to this clone: The read ends 3 residues before the CDR3 terminus; that terminus is restored from the germline J gene. The same CDR3 is also encoded by other DNA sequences in this sample. The V and J genes are TRBV7-3 and TRBJ2-3; maybe TRBD2 (6 bases). Per germline, CDR1 SGHTA and CDR2 FQGTGA. V gave up 5 bases and J gave up 2 bases, with 14 bases separating them. The CDR3 contains 15 residues. The covered CDR3 bases are TGTGCCAGCAGCCCGCGGGGCAGACTCACAGATACG. It specifies CASSPRGRLTDT. The CDR3 in its entirety is CASSPRGRLTDTQYF.

With respect to this clone: Read sequence stops 3 residues before the CDR3 end, and the germline J gene provides the missing end. The genes are TRBV19 and TRBJ1-1, with a tentative D call TRBD1 (6 bases). Germline V lookup: CDR1 LNHDA, CDR2 SQIVND (reference sequence). The CDR3 length is 15 residues. CDR3: CASSMGSGGQETAFF. The covered CDR3 bases are TGTGCCAGTAGTATGGGTAGCGGGGGGCAAGAGACA.

Notes on this clone: One junction end does not reproduce the germline sequence, and a read error may be involved. The sequence runs out 3 residues before the end of the CDR3; the remainder is reconstructed from the germline J gene. Other DNA sequences within the sample encode an identical CDR3. The chain has TRBV7-2 and TRBJ1-3, with D perhaps matching TRBD1 (6 bases). The CDR3 extends over 15 amino acids. Germline-derived CDR1 and CDR2 are SGHTA and FQGNSA. CDR3: CASSLNRVSGNTIYF. The sequenced CDR3 bases are TGTGCCAGCAGCCTCAACAGGGTCTCTGGAAACACG.

Comment on this clone: The read terminates 3 residues before the CDR3 end, so the remaining end is supplied by the germline J gene. This rearrangement joins TRBV19 to TRBJ2-1; weak D call: TRBD2 (6 bases). The CDR3 spans 13 residues. The germline CDR1 and CDR2 sequences are LNHDA and SQIVND (reference sequence). V shed 6 bases and J shed 4 bases, with 10 bases lying between them. CDR3 in amino acids: CASRTDYYNEQFF. The covered CDR3 bases are TGTGCCAGTAGGACGGACTATTACAATGAG.

A note on this clone: The CDR3 is cut off 3 residues early in the read; its end comes from the germline J gene. V and J are TRBV5-1 and TRBJ2-7; 14 bases fit TRBD2. CDR1 is SGHRS, CDR2 YFSETQ, per germline. The ends lost 3 bases at V and 5 bases at J; junction bases unmatched: 4. This CDR3 is 15 amino acids long. The CDR3: CASSWGTSGGDEQYF. The covered CDR3 bases are TGCGCCAGCAGCTGGGGGACTAGCGGGGGCGACGAG.

On this clone: Read sequence stops 3 residues before the CDR3 end, and the germline J gene provides the missing end. The chain employs TRBV7-2 and TRBJ2-7; D possibly corresponds to TRBD2 (5 bases). V gave up 5 bases and J gave up 6 bases, with 17 bases separating them. This CDR3 has 14 amino acids. CDR1 and CDR2 (germline): SGHTA, FQGNSA. Partial CDR3 DNA: TGTGCCAGCAGCCCGATTGGTGCGGGCGCCGAG. It specifies CASSPIGAGAE. In full, the CDR3 reads CASSPIGAGAEQYF.

By frequency, this clone registers medium-sized. The covered CDR3 bases are TGTGCCTGGAGTGGGTGGACAGGGGATGGC. This encodes CAWSGWTGDG. The entire CDR3 sequence reads CAWSGWTGDGYTF. This chain connects TRBV30 to TRBJ1-2; 9 nucleotides align to TRBD1. The sequenced fragment ends 3 residues before the CDR3 boundary, so the rest is inferred from the germline J gene. The germline V gene encodes CDR1 GTSNPN and CDR2 SVGIG (reference sequence). This CDR3 spans 13 amino acids. V shed 1 base and J 6 bases; nucleotides not matched to a gene: 3.

About this clone itself: Sequencing ends 3 residues short of the CDR3 end; the germline J gene provides the rest. The genes are TRBV2 and TRBJ2-1, with TRBD2 matching 8 bases. This CDR3 spans 16 amino acids. CDR1 is SNHLY, CDR2 FYNNEI, per germline. V gave up 7 bases and J gave up 6 bases; unmatched junction bases: 14. The CDR3 bases that were read are TGTGCCAGCACCCGACCGGGGGGGCCCCAATCCAATGAG. Encoded protein: CASTRPGGPQSNE. The entire CDR3 protein reads CASTRPGGPQSNEQFF.

Incomplete CDR3 DNA: TGTGCCAGCAGTTACGAGCGGGCGGGATCCTACGAG. Residues: CASSYERAGSYE. The entire CDR3 reads CASSYERAGSYEQYF. The chain joins TRBV6-2 or TRBV6-3 to TRBJ2-7; the D gene is possibly TRBD2 (6 bases). The observed sequence ends 3 residues before the CDR3 terminus, with the missing tail filled in from the germline J gene. The V and J ends lost 2 bases and 1 base respectively, with 12 bases between them. The CDR3 sequence is 15 residues long. Germline CDR1 is MNHEY and CDR2 is SVGEGT.

As concerns this clone: The DNA ends 3 residues before the CDR3 does, and the rest of the CDR3 is filled in from the germline J gene. The chain combines TRBV29-1 with TRBJ1-2; 9 bases align to TRBD1. Losses at the gene ends were 7 bases for V and 4 bases for J; bases not matched to a gene: 7. The CDR3 has 13 residues. Germline values: CDR1 SQVTM, CDR2 ANQGSEA. The sequenced part of the CDR3 DNA is TGCAGCGCGATCAAGGACAGGGGCTATGGC. Residues: CSAIKDRGYG. The complete CDR3 sequence is CSAIKDRGYGYTF.

Of note for this clone: The observed sequence ends 3 residues before the CDR3 terminus, with the missing tail filled in from the germline J gene. The same CDR3 arises from other DNA sequences in this sample as well. This chain links TRBV7-9 with TRBJ1-3, with D tentatively TRBD1 (6 bases). This CDR3 region has 12 residues. V shed 3 bases and J shed 9 bases, with 9 bases lying between them. Germline assignment: CDR1 SEHNR and CDR2 FQNEAQ (reference sequence). The CDR3 bases that were read are TGTGCCAGCAGCTTGGCGGGGGCCACC. This translates into CASSLAGAT. In full, the CDR3 reads CASSLAGATIYF.

Concerning this clone: With the read ending 3 residues before the CDR3 end, the germline J gene is used to fill in that end. The chain carries TRBV6-1 and TRBJ2-3; D gene ambiguous. Deletions cut 3 bases from V and 2 bases from J, with 3 bases between. CDR1 and CDR2 (germline): MNHNS, SASEGT. CDR3 length equals 12 residues. This chain's CDR3 is CASSDNTDTQYF. Partial CDR3 DNA: TGTGCCAGCAGTGACAACACAGATACG.

Remarks on this clone: The missing CDR3 end, 3 residues past where the read stops, is filled in from the germline J gene. The chain carries TRBV7-3 and TRBJ2-7; a weak D match, TRBD1 (6 bases). Germline CDR1 and CDR2: SGHTA and FQGTGA. There are 13 residues in the CDR3. V was shortened by 5 bases and J by 4 bases, with 12 bases between the two germline ends. The CDR3 DNA, read in part, is TGTGCCAGCAGCCCCAAGCAGGGGTACGAG. This encodes CASSPKQGYE. The whole CDR3 sequence reads CASSPKQGYEQYF.

As for this clone: The read ends 3 residues before the CDR3 terminus; that terminus is restored from the germline J gene. V usage is TRBV19 and J usage is TRBJ2-1; 16 bases map to TRBD2. CDR3 length: 19 amino acids. V shed 7 bases, J shed 7 bases, and the junction held 16 bases outside the gene matches. Germline CDR1 reads LNHDA; CDR2 reads SQIVND (reference sequence). The covered CDR3 bases are TGTGCCAGTAAGAGTCTGAGGGGACTAGCGGGGGGGCAGGAGAATGAG. The encoded protein is CASKSLRGLAGGQENE. In full, the CDR3 is CASKSLRGLAGGQENEQFF.

Regarding this clone: The CDR3 end is not reached by the read, which stops 3 residues before it; the germline J gene fills it in. V and J are TRBV6-1 and TRBJ2-7, with 12 bases lining up with TRBD2. Germline-derived CDR1 and CDR2 are MNHNS and SASEGT. V shed 2 bases and J 3 bases; nucleotides not matched to a gene: 11. The CDR3 is made up of 18 amino acids. CDR3 region: CASSEMGLAGGPYYEQYF. Incomplete CDR3 DNA: TGTGCCAGCAGTGAAATGGGTCTAGCGGGAGGGCCATACTACGAG.

A word on this clone: The read ends 3 residues before the CDR3 terminus; that terminus is restored from the germline J gene. The chain recombines TRBV2 with TRBJ1-1, with 7 bases aligning to TRBD1. This CDR3 has 16 residues. Per germline, CDR1 SNHLY and CDR2 FYNNEI. The J segment lost 3 bases and the V segment lost 3 bases, leaving 10 bases of the junction unmatched. The CDR3 protein is CASSEGQRWRDTEAFF. The CDR3 bases that were read are TGTGCCAGCAGTGAGGGACAGCGCTGGCGGGACACTGAA.